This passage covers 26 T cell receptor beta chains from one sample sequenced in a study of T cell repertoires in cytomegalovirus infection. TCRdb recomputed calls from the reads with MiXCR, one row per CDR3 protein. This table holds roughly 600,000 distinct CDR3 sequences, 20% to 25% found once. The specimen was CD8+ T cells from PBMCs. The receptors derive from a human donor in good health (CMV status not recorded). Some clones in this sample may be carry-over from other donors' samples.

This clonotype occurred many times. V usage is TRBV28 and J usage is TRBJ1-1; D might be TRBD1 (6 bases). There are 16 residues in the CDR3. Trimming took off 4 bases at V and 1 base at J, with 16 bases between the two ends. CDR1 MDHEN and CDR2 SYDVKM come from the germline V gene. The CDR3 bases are TGTGCCAGCAGTTGGGAACCCGGGACACCGAACACTGAAGCTTTCTTT. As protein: CASSWEPGTPNTEAFF. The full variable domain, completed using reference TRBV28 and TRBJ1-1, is DVKVTQSSRYLVKRTGEKVFLECVQDMDHENMFWYRQDPGLGLRLIYFSYDVKMKEKGDIPEGYSVSREKKERFSLILESASTNQTSMYLCASSWEPGTPNTEAFFGQGTRLTVV.

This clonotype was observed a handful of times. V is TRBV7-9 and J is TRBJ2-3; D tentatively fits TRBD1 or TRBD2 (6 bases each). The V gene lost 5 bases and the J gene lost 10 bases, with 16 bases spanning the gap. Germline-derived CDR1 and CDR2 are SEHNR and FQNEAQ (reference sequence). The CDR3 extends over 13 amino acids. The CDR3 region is CASSLNGGDAQYF. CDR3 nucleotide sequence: TGTGCCAGCAGCCTGAACGGGGGCGATGCGCAGTATTTT.

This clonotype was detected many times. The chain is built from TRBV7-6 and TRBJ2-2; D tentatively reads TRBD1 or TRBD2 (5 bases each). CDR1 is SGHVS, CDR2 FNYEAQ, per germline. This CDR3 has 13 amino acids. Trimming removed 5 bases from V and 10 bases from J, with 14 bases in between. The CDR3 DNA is TGTGCCAGCAGCCAAGAGGGGTATTTGGAGCTGTTTTTT. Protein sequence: CASSQEGYLELFF.

In nucleotides, the CDR3 is TGTGCCAGCAGCCAAGGGATAGGGCGTAATGAAAAACTGTTTTTT. It translates to CASSQGIGRNEKLFF. The chain employs TRBV14 and TRBJ1-4, with D hard to call. The germline gives CDR1 SGHDN, CDR2 FVKESK. V lost 1 base to trimming and J lost 4 bases, with 10 bases between them. This CDR3 is built from 15 residues.

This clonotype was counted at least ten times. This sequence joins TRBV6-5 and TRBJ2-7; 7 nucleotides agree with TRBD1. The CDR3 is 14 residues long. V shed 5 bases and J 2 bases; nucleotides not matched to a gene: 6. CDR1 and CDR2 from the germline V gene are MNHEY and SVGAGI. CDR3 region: CASSAGTDTYEQYF. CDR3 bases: TGTGCCAGCAGTGCCGGGACAGATACCTACGAGCAGTACTTC.

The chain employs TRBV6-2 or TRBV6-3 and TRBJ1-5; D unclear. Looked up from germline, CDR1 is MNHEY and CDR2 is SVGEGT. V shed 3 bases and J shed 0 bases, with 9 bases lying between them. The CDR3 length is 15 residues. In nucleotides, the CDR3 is TGTGCCAGCAGTTATACGGACGATAGCAATCAGCCCCAGCATTTT. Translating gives CASSYTDDSNQPQHF.

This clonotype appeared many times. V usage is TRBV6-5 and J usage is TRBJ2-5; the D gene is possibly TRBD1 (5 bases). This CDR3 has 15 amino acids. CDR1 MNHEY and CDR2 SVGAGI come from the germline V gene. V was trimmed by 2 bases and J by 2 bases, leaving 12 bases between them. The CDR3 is CASSYIDSSQETQYF. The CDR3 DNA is TGTGCCAGCAGTTACATCGACAGTTCACAAGAGACCCAGTACTTC.

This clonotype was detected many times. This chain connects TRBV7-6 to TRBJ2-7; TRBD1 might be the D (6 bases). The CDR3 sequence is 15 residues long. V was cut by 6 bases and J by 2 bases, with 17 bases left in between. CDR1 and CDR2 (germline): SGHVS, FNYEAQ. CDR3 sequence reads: CASSFTGSNAYEQYF. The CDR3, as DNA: TGTGCCAGCAGTTTTACAGGGTCAAATGCCTACGAGCAGTACTTC.

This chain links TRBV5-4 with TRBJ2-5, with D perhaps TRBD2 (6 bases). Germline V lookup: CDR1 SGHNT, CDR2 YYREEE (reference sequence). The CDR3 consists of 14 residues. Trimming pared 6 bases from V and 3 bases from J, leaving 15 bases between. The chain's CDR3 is CASILETREETQYF. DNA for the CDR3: TGTGCCAGCATCTTAGAGACTAGAGAAGAGACCCAGTACTTC.

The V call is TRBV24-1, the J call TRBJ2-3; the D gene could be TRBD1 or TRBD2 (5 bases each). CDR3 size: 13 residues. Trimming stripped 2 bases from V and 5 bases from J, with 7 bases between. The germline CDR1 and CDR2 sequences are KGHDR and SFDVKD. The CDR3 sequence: CATSDSGRDTQYF. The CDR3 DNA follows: TGTGCCACCAGTGATTCAGGGAGAGATACGCAGTATTTT.

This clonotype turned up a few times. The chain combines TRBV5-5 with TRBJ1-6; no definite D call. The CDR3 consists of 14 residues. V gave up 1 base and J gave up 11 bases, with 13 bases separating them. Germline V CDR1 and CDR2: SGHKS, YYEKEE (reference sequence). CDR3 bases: TGTGCCAGCAGCTTGTGGCAGTTTCGTCCACCCCTCCACTTT. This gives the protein CASSLWQFRPPLHF.

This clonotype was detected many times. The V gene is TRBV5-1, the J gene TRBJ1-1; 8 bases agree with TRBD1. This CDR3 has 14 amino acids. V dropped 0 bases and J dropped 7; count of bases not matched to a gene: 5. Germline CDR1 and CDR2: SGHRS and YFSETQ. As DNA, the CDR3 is TGCGCCAGCAGCTTGGAAGGACAGGGTCGTGAAGCTTTCTTT. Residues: CASSLEGQGREAFF.

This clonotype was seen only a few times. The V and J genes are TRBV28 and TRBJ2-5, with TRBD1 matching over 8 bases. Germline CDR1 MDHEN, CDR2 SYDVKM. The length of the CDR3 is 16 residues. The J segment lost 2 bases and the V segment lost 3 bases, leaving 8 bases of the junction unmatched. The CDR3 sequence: CASSFAPDRVQETQYF. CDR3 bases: TGTGCCAGCAGTTTTGCCCCGGACAGGGTTCAAGAGACCCAGTACTTC.

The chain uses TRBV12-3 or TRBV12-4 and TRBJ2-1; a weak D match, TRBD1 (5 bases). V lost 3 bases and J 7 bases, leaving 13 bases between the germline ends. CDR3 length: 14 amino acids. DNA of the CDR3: TGTGCCAGCAGTTTGGGGCTATCGGCTAATGAGCAGTTCTTC. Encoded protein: CASSLGLSANEQFF.

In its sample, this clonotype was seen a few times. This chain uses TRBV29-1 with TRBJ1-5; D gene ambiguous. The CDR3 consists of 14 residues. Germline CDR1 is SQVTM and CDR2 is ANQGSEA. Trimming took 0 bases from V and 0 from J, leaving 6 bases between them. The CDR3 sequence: CSVEEGGSNQPQHF. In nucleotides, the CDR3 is TGCAGCGTTGAAGAAGGAGGTAGCAATCAGCCCCAGCATTTT.

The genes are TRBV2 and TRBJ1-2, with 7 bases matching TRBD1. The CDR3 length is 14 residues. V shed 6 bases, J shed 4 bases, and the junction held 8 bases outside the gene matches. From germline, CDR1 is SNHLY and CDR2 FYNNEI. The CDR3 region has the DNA TGTGCCAGCAGCGAAACAGGGGCCTCCTATGGCTACACCTTC. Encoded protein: CASSETGASYGYTF. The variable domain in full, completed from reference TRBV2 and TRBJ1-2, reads EPEVTQTPSHQVTQMGQEVILRCVPISNHLYFYWYRQILGQKVEFLVSFYNNEISEKSEIFDDQFSVERPDGSNFTLKIRSTKLEDSAMYFCASSETGASYGYTFGSGTRLTVV.

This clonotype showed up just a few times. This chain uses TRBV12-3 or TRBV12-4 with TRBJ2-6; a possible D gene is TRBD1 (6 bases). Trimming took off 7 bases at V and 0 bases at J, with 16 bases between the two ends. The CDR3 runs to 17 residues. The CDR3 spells CASTTGTLSSGANVLTF. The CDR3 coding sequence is TGTGCCAGCACCACCGGGACATTGAGCTCTGGGGCCAACGTCCTGACTTTC.

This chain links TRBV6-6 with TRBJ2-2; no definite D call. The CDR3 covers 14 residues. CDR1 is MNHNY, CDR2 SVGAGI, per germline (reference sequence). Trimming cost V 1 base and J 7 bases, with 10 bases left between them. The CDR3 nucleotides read TGTGCCAGCAGTTACTTTCTGGGCGTCGGGGAGCTGTTTTTT. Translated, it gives CASSYFLGVGELFF.

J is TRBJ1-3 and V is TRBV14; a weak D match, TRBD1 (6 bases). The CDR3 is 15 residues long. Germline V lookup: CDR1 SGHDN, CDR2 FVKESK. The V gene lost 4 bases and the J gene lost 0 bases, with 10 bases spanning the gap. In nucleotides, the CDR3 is TGTGCCAGCAGCCTGGGACAAGTCTCTGGAAACACCATATATTTT. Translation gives CASSLGQVSGNTIYF.

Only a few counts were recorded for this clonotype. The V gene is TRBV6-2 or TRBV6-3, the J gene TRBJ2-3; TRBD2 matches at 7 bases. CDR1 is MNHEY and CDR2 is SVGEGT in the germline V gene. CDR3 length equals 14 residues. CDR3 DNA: TGTGGAAGCGGGGCGACGACTAGCACAGATACGCAGTATTTT. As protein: CGSGATTSTDTQYF.

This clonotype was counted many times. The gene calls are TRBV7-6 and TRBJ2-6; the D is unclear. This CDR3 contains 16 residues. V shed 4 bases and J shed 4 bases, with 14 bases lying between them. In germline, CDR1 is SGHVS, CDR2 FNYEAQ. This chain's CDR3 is CASSSLVESGANVLTF. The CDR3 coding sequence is TGTGCCAGCAGCTCCCTGGTGGAGTCCGGGGCCAACGTCCTGACTTTC.

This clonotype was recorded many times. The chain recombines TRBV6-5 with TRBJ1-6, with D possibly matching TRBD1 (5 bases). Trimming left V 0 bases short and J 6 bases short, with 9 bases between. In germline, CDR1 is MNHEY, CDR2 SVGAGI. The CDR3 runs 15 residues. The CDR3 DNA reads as TGTGCCAGCAGTTACTCGGCAGGGAGTAATTCACCCCTCCACTTT. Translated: CASSYSAGSNSPLHF.

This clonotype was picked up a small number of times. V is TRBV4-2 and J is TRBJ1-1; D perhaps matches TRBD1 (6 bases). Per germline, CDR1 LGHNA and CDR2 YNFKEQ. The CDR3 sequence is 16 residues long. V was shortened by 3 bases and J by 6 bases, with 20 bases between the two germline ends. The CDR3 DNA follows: TGTGCCAGCAGCCACCCAAAGGGGACACAGGTGTCTGAAGCTTTCTTT. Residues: CASSHPKGTQVSEAFF.

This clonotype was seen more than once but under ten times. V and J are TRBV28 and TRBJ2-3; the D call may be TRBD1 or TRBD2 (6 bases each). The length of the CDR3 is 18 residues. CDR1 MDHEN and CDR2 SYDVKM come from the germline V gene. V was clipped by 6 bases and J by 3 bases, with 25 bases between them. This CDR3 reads CASSSLTGGPVVTDTQYF. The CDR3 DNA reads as TGTGCCAGCAGCTCCCTAACTGGGGGGCCGGTAGTGACAGATACGCAGTATTTT.

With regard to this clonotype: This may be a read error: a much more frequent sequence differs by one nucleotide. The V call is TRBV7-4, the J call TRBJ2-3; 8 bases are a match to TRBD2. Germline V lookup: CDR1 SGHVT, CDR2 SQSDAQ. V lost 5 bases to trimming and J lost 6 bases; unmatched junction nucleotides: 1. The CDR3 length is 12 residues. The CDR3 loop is CASSTGGDTQYF. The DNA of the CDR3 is TGTGCCAGCAGCACGGGGGGGGATACGCAGTATTTT.

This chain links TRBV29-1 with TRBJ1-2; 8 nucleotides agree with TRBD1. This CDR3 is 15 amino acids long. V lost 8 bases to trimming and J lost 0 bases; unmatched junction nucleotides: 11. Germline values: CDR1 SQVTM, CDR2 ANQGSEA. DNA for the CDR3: TGCAGCCTTTGGACAGGGAAGGGGTCTAACTATGGCTACACCTTC. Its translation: CSLWTGKGSNYGYTF.